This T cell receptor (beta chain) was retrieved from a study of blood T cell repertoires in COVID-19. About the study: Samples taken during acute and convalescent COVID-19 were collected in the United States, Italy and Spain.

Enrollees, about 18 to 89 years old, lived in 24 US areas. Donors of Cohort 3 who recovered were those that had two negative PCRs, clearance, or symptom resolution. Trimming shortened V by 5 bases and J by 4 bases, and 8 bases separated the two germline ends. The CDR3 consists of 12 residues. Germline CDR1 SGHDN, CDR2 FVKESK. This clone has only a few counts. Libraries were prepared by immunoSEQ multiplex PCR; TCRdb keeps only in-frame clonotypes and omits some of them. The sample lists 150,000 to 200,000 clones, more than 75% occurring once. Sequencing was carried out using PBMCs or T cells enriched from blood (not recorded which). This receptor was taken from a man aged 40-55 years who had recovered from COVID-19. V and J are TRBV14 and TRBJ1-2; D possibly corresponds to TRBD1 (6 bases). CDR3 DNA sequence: TGTGCCAGCAGCGGACAGTTCTATGGCTACACCTTC. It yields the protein CASSGQFYGYTF.